These T cell receptor beta chains were read from a single sample in a study of OX40 agonist ivuxolimab in advanced cancers. Assay used: immunoSEQ multiplex PCR; TCRdb lists only in-frame clones, some missing. The table includes 65,000 to 100,000 clones, about 85% detected once. Sequencing used CD4+ or CD8+ T cells sorted from blood, obtained in a trial of the OX40 agonist ivuxolimab. The receptors derive from an adult with an advanced solid tumor such as melanoma, head and neck, liver or kidney cancer. CDR3s include the opening cysteine and the closing phenylalanine or tryptophan. A D gene is named only where the DNA matches it firmly. Clone size is shown for a subset of rows, as once, few, many or a class of expanded clone.

D: .
J: TRBJ2-7
size: .
length: 15
V: TRBV28
CDR3: CASSSPTLGRYEQYF

D: TRBD1
J: TRBJ1-1
size: .
length: 17
V: TRBV11-2
CDR3: CASSLVGQGFMNTEAFF

D: TRBD2
J: TRBJ2-3
size: .
length: 14
V: TRBV18
CDR3: CASSLIAGADTQYF

D: .
J: TRBJ2-1
size: .
length: 12
V: TRBV19
CDR3: CASSLPGNEQFF

D: TRBD1
J: TRBJ2-1
size: .
length: 17
V: TRBV19
CDR3: CASSIASGQGFYNEQFF

D: .
J: TRBJ1-3
size: .
length: 15
V: TRBV6-6
CDR3: CASSLGTNSGNTIYF

D: .
J: TRBJ1-6
size: .
length: 15
V: TRBV5-1
CDR3: CASSLRAENNSPLHF

D: .
J: TRBJ2-7
size: .
length: 13
V: TRBV6-6
CDR3: CASSYGPAYEQYF

D: TRBD2
J: TRBJ2-1
size: once
length: 14
V: TRBV16
CDR3: CASSPSGKPNEQFF

D: TRBD2
J: TRBJ2-7
size: .
length: 16
V: TRBV25-1
CDR3: CASTPTTASGNHEQYF

D: .
J: TRBJ2-7
size: .
length: 17
V: TRBV2
CDR3: CASSEDGSPVQNYEQYF

D: TRBD1
J: TRBJ2-5
size: .
length: 15
V: TRBV5-4
CDR3: CASSQMGQAVETQYF

D: .
J: TRBJ2-1
size: .
length: 12
V: TRBV9
CDR3: CASSVDQGEQFF

D: TRBD1
J: TRBJ1-5
size: .
length: 16
V: TRBV19
CDR3: CASSIKGAGSNQPQHF

D: TRBD2
J: TRBJ2-3
size: few
length: 13
V: TRBV2
CDR3: CASRAGDTDTQYF

D: TRBD2
J: TRBJ2-1
size: .
length: 19
V: TRBV11-2
CDR3: CASRGLAGVGFGSYNEQFF

D: TRBD1
J: TRBJ2-7
size: .
length: 13
V: TRBV28
CDR3: CASRKTGFGEQYF

D: TRBD2
J: TRBJ2-1
size: .
length: 17
V: TRBV10-1
CDR3: CAAGGLAGYERHNEQFF

D: TRBD1
J: TRBJ1-1
size: few
length: 15
V: TRBV10-3
CDR3: CAISVQGAGNTEAFF

D: .
J: TRBJ2-7
size: .
length: 16
V: TRBV5-1
CDR3: CASSLGRQESSYEQYF

D: .
J: TRBJ2-7
size: .
length: 13
V: TRBV6-5
CDR3: CASSYSASDEQYF

D: TRBD2
J: TRBJ2-1
size: .
length: 15
V: TRBV7-9
CDR3: CASSLGAGGPQEQFF